These 26 T cell receptor beta chains were all obtained from the same sample, sequenced in a study of blood T cell repertoires in COVID-19. TCRdb keeps only in-frame clones here, not all; method: immunoSEQ multiplex PCR. The sample lists a few hundred thousand clones, about 87% occurring once. The sample consisted of peripheral blood. Receptors originate from a man in his late teens or twenties with COVID-19, enrolled during active disease.

This clone was seen just once. The V gene is TRBV11-2, the J gene TRBJ1-2, with 7 bases identical to TRBD1. V shed 5 bases and J 4 bases; nucleotides not matched to a gene: 4. This CDR3 comprises 13 residues. From germline, CDR1 is SGHAT and CDR2 FQNNGV. This chain's CDR3 is CASSRGQAYGYTF. The CDR3, as DNA: TGTGCCAGCAGCCGAGGACAGGCCTATGGCTACACCTTC. Based on the CDR3 plus reference TRBV11-2 and TRBJ1-2, the full variable domain is EAGVAQSPRYKIIEKRQSVAFWCNPISGHATLYWYQQILGQGPKLLIQFQNNGVVDDSQLPKDRFSAERLKGVDSTLKIQPAKLEDSAVYLCASSRGQAYGYTFGSGTRLTVV.

V usage is TRBV6-6 and J usage is TRBJ2-1; 7 bases agree with TRBD2. CDR3 size: 12 residues. The trim removed 2 bases at V and 8 bases at J, leaving 0 bases unmatched. Germline V gene data show CDR1 as MNHNY and CDR2 as SVGAGI (reference sequence). CDR3 protein: CASSYGGDEQFF. The DNA for the CDR3 is TGTGCCAGCAGTTACGGGGGGGATGAGCAGTTCTTC.

The rearrangement links TRBV30 to TRBJ1-1; 8 nucleotides line up with TRBD1. Germline V lookup: CDR1 GTSNPN, CDR2 SVGIG (reference sequence). Trimming removed 2 bases from V and 5 bases from J; junction bases left unmatched: 7. This CDR3 spans 14 amino acids. This chain's CDR3 is CAWSFRTGWTEAFF. CDR3 in DNA: TGTGCCTGGAGTTTCCGGACAGGGTGGACTGAAGCTTTCTTT.

In its sample, this clone was seen many times. This sample also contains other DNA sequences that code for the same CDR3. This CDR3 reads CATTGGYSNQPQHF. CDR3 bases: TGTGCCACCACGGGGGGGTATAGCAATCAGCCCCAGCATTTT. This rearrangement joins TRBV6-5 to TRBJ1-5; the D gene is possibly TRBD1 (5 bases). V dropped 10 bases and J dropped 0 bases, with 13 bases sitting between them. This CDR3 contains 14 residues. Germline assignment: CDR1 MNHEY and CDR2 SVGAGI.

V gene TRBV2 combines with J gene TRBJ2-3; D call uncertain. Germline CDR1 reads SNHLY; CDR2 reads FYNNEI. V dropped 1 base and J dropped 4 bases, with 12 bases sitting between them. The CDR3 has 15 amino acids. For the CDR3, the DNA is TGTGCCAGCAGTGAAGAGCGCCCCACCCCAGATACGCAGTATTTT. Its translation: CASSEERPTPDTQYF. The entire variable domain, with the rest obtained from reference TRBV2 and TRBJ2-3, is as follows: EPEVTQTPSHQVTQMGQEVILRCVPISNHLYFYWYRQILGQKVEFLVSFYNNEISEKSEIFDDQFSVERPDGSNFTLKIRSTKLEDSAMYFCASSEERPTPDTQYFGPGTRLTVL.

A word on this clone: The same CDR3 can be traced to other DNA sequences in this sample. The CDR3 protein is CASSEGGDQPQHF. The DNA of the CDR3 is TGTGCCAGCAGTGAAGGCGGTGATCAGCCCCAGCATTTT. This sequence joins TRBV2 and TRBJ1-5; D not resolved. Trimming left V 1 base short and J 5 bases short, with 6 bases between. The CDR3 covers 13 residues. Germline assignment: CDR1 SNHLY and CDR2 FYNNEI.

The chain uses TRBV5-1 and TRBJ1-1; 7 bases map to TRBD1. The germline gives CDR1 SGHRS, CDR2 YFSETQ. This CDR3 has 16 amino acids. V dropped 1 base and J dropped 1; count of bases not matched to a gene: 7. The CDR3 nucleotides are TGCGCCAGCAGCTTGAGTACAGGGGCCTCGAACACTGAAGCTTTCTTT. This codes for CASSLSTGASNTEAFF. The full variable domain, in which reference TRBV5-1 and TRBJ1-1 provide the parts outside the CDR3, is KAGVTQTPRYLIKTRGQQVTLSCSPISGHRSVSWYQQTPGQGLQFLFEYFSETQRNKGNFPGRFSGRQFSNSRSEMNVSTLELGDSALYLCASSLSTGASNTEAFFGQGTRLTVV.

The J gene is TRBJ2-3, the V gene TRBV7-8; 8 bases are shared with TRBD2. V lost 3 bases to trimming and J lost 1 base; unmatched junction nucleotides: 6. This CDR3 has 16 amino acids. CDR1 and CDR2 (germline): SGHVS, FQNEAQ. CDR3 loop: CASSFERETGTDTQYF. The CDR3 region has the DNA TGTGCCAGCAGCTTCGAGCGGGAGACGGGCACAGATACGCAGTATTTT.

The chain recombines TRBV2 with TRBJ2-2; possible D gene TRBD1, 5 bases. From germline, CDR1 is SNHLY and CDR2 FYNNEI. CDR3 length: 13 residues. Trimming pared 6 bases from V and 5 bases from J, leaving 10 bases between. CDR3 residues: CASRGLRTGELFF. Here the CDR3 DNA reads TGTGCCAGCAGGGGGCTTCGGACCGGGGAGCTGTTTTTT.

The J gene is TRBJ2-1, the V gene TRBV19, with D perhaps matching TRBD1 (5 bases). The CDR3 has 13 residues. Germline V gives CDR1 LNHDA, CDR2 SQIVND (reference sequence). Trimming stripped 6 bases from V and 7 bases from J, with 13 bases between. The CDR3 reads CASSISPGNEQFF. CDR3 coding DNA: TGTGCCAGTAGCATTAGTCCAGGGAATGAGCAGTTCTTC.

The V call is TRBV27, the J call TRBJ1-1, with TRBD1 as a possible D gene (5 bases). This CDR3 region has 14 residues. Germline values: CDR1 MNHEY, CDR2 SMNVEV (reference sequence). Between the trimmed V and J ends, which lost 6 bases and 0 bases, there was a span of 11 bases. CDR3 residues: CASRRGGVNTEAFF. CDR3 DNA: TGTGCCAGCAGGAGGGGAGGGGTGAACACTGAAGCTTTCTTT.

The gene calls are TRBV29-1 and TRBJ2-7, with D tentatively TRBD1 (7 bases). The germline CDR1 and CDR2 sequences are SQVTM and ANQGSEA. The CDR3 has 14 amino acids. V gave up 0 bases and J gave up 5 bases, with 14 bases separating them. The CDR3 here is CSVEDWRGRHEQYF. CDR3 DNA: TGCAGCGTTGAAGATTGGAGGGGGCGGCACGAGCAGTACTTC.

This chain uses TRBV15 with TRBJ2-3; TRBD1 might be the D (5 bases). V was trimmed by 5 bases and J by 4 bases, leaving 13 bases between them. CDR3 length equals 14 residues. CDR1 and CDR2 from the germline V gene are LNHNV and YYDKDF (reference sequence). The CDR3 is CATSSWTNADTQYF. The CDR3 bases are TGTGCCACCAGCTCCTGGACAAATGCAGATACGCAGTATTTT.

This clone was recorded only once. The genes are TRBV5-1 and TRBJ2-2, with 11 bases aligning to TRBD1. V was clipped by 4 bases and J by 6 bases; unmatched bases: 8. The CDR3 has 16 amino acids. Germline values: CDR1 SGHRS, CDR2 YFSETQ. The CDR3 coding sequence is TGCGCCAGCAGCGTATTACCGGGACAGGGGGCCGGGGAGCTGTTTTTT. It yields the protein CASSVLPGQGAGELFF.

The chain carries TRBV3-1 (or the pseudogene TRBV3-2) and TRBJ2-1, with 7 bases lining up with TRBD2. Germline CDR1 is LGHDT and CDR2 is YNNKEL (reference sequence). CDR3 length equals 15 residues. J gave up 8 bases and V 4 bases, and 11 bases lay outside the gene matches. The CDR3 coding sequence is TGTGCCAGCAGCCCGCGTCGCGGGAGAATCTATGAGCAGTTCTTC. Translation gives CASSPRRGRIYEQFF.

This chain links TRBV4-1 with TRBJ2-1, with D possibly being TRBD1 (5 bases). Trimming stripped 9 bases from V and 12 bases from J, with 12 bases between. This CDR3 is 10 amino acids long. Germline V gives CDR1 MGHRA, CDR2 YSYEKL. CDR3 DNA sequence: TGCGCCAGGCTCGACAGACCGCAGTTCTTC. This sequence encodes CARLDRPQFF.

This sequence joins TRBV5-1 and TRBJ2-1; 9 bases fit TRBD1. The V gene's germline CDR1 is SGHRS and CDR2 YFSETQ. The CDR3 is 15 amino acids. V was clipped by 0 bases and J by 9 bases; unmatched bases: 7. CDR3 residues: CASSLVGTGRIEQFF. CDR3 sequence (DNA): TGCGCCAGCAGCTTGGTTGGGACAGGGAGGATTGAGCAGTTCTTC.

In DNA form, the CDR3 reads TGTGCCAGCTCACCATTAATGGGGCCGAATGAAAAACTGTTTTTT. The encoded protein is CASSPLMGPNEKLFF. This sequence joins TRBV18 and TRBJ1-4; TRBD1 is a possible D gene (5 bases). Germline-derived CDR1 and CDR2 are KGHSH and LQKENI. The V end lost 2 bases, the J end lost 5 bases, and 12 bases lay between the germline ends. The CDR3 is 15 residues long.

The rearrangement links TRBV7-9 to TRBJ2-3; 7 bases match TRBD1. CDR1 is SEHNR, CDR2 FQNEAQ, per germline (reference sequence). The CDR3 totals 16 residues. The ends lost 6 bases at V and 3 bases at J; junction bases unmatched: 12. The CDR3 reads CASRFGFYRGTDTQYF. The DNA of the CDR3 is TGTGCCAGCAGATTCGGATTTTACAGGGGAACAGATACGCAGTATTTT.

CDR3: CASSIPPRNTEAFF. The CDR3 nucleotides are TGTGCCAGTAGTATACCCCCGCGGAACACTGAAGCTTTCTTT. The rearrangement uses TRBV19 and TRBJ1-1; D not resolved. V was trimmed by 2 bases and J by 1 base, leaving 8 bases between them. Germline CDR1 is LNHDA and CDR2 is SQIVND (reference sequence). This CDR3 is 14 amino acids long.

The chain employs TRBV2 and TRBJ1-1, with TRBD1 identical over 7 bases. V lost 6 bases, J lost 4 bases, and 8 bases stayed unmatched. Germline-derived CDR1 and CDR2 are SNHLY and FYNNEI. This CDR3 has 14 amino acids. The CDR3 region is CASSQTGSSTEAFF. CDR3 bases: TGTGCCAGCAGCCAGACAGGGTCGAGCACTGAAGCTTTCTTT.

This clone was seen more than once but under ten times. The gene calls are TRBV5-8 and TRBJ2-2; D gene unclear. The germline CDR1 and CDR2 sequences are SGHTS and YDEGEE. V lost 1 base and J lost 1, with 5 bases in between. The CDR3 length is 14 residues. Written as DNA, the CDR3 is TGTGCCAGCAGCTTGAACGGGAACACCGGGGAGCTGTTTTTT. It is translated as CASSLNGNTGELFF.

In nucleotides, the CDR3 is TGTGCCAGTAAGGAGACCGGGACAGGCGCCTACGAGCAGTACTTC. It encodes CASKETGTGAYEQYF. This chain joins TRBV19 and TRBJ2-7; 8 bases map to TRBD1. CDR1 and CDR2 from the germline V gene are LNHDA and SQIVND (reference sequence). The CDR3 is 15 residues long. With 7 bases clipped from V and 2 bases from J, the junction kept 10 bases outside the gene matches.

The gene calls are TRBV28 and TRBJ1-2, with TRBD1 matching 7 bases. V shed 6 bases and J 4 bases; nucleotides not matched to a gene: 11. In germline, CDR1 is MDHEN, CDR2 SYDVKM. This CDR3 has 15 amino acids. CDR3 coding DNA: TGTGCCAGCAGCCCCCCAGACAGGGTTTCCTATGGCTACACCTTC. This codes for CASSPPDRVSYGYTF.

The chain has TRBV19 and TRBJ2-1, with 8 bases fitting TRBD1. J was trimmed by 0 bases and V by 5 bases; bases with no gene match: 9. The CDR3 is 17 residues long. CDR1 and CDR2 from the germline V gene are LNHDA and SQIVND (reference sequence). Here the CDR3 reads CASSPDRGQSSYNEQFF. In DNA, the CDR3 is TGTGCCAGTAGTCCCGACAGGGGTCAGAGCTCCTACAATGAGCAGTTCTTC.

This clone was picked up a small number of times. This CDR3 is CASSLDRARTEAFF. The CDR3 DNA sequence: TGTGCCAGCAGCTTAGACAGGGCGAGGACTGAAGCTTTCTTT. This chain joins TRBV11-2 and TRBJ1-1; D is perhaps TRBD1 (5 bases). The length of the CDR3 is 14 residues. CDR1 and CDR2 (germline): SGHAT, FQNNGV. V dropped 0 bases and J dropped 5 bases, with 10 bases sitting between them.